This T cell receptor (beta chain) was recorded in a study of Ad26.COV2.S vaccination and SARS-CoV-2 variants. About the study: In the COV1001 trial, the donor was in the Ad26.COV2.S arm. The study gave Ad26.COV2.S intramuscularly, once or twice 56 days apart.

V shed 6 bases and J 3 bases; nucleotides not matched to a gene: 8. The CDR3 spans 15 residues. CDR1 MDHEN and CDR2 SYDVKM come from the germline V gene. Produced via immunoSEQ multiplex PCR; TCRdb's table is partial and in-frame only. This sample has around 500,000 clones, with nearly 90% found just once. Treatment indicated: 19 received Ad26.COV2.S at low or high dose, single or two shots; about five received placebo; per-sample allocation not given. Sampling was performed 63 days after the first vaccine or placebo injection. Whole-study findings and limits: Vaccinees reportedly had broad spike-specific CD8+ and CD4+ T cell responses.

With respect to this clone: The antigen is not known.

The input for sequencing was peripheral blood, taken in a trial of Ad26.COV2.S vaccine versus placebo. This clonotype originated in a person aged 18 to 65 who received the Ad26.COV2.S COVID-19 vaccine or a placebo. The genes are TRBV28 and TRBJ1-3, with TRBD1 identical over 7 bases. CDR3 region: CASRSTGPFGNTIYF. The CDR3 bases are TGTGCCAGCAGGTCGACAGGGCCCTTTGGAAACACCATATATTTT.